What follows are 8 T cell receptor beta chains derived from one specimen sequenced in a study of PD-1 blockade in classical Hodgkin lymphoma. Stated time point: cycle 4 day 1 (C4D1), after five to seven weeks of nivolumab. Every single patient, without exception, relapsed after autologous stem cell transplantation, and brentuximab vedotin exposure varied. The data were produced by immunoSEQ multiplex PCR, yet TCRdb's version contains in-frame clones alone and is incomplete. The top ten clones hold around 23% of a sample with 20,000 to 25,000 clones, around 84% of them seen once. The sequencing used peripheral blood mononuclear cells (PBMCs), collected before the fourth cycle of nivolumab. These receptors were collected from a human donor with classical Hodgkin lymphoma.

The rearrangement joins TRBV28 to TRBJ2-4, with D perhaps TRBD1 (5 bases). The CDR3 has 16 amino acids. The germline V and J ends were trimmed by 5 bases and 0 bases, with 14 bases remaining between them. Germline CDR1 MDHEN, CDR2 SYDVKM. The CDR3 DNA reads TGTGCCAGCAGTCCTAACAGGCTGCTAGCCAAAAACATTCAGTACTTC. Its protein is CASSPNRLLAKNIQYF. Complete variable domain (other parts from reference TRBV28 and TRBJ2-4): DVKVTQSSRYLVKRTGEKVFLECVQDMDHENMFWYRQDPGLGLRLIYFSYDVKMKEKGDIPEGYSVSREKKERFSLILESASTNQTSMYLCASSPNRLLAKNIQYFGAGTRLSVL.

This clone was counted a few times. CDR3 DNA: TGTGCCTGGAATACCGCAGCTAATGGCTACACCTTC. This sequence encodes CAWNTAANGYTF. The chain employs TRBV30 and TRBJ1-2, with D uncertain. The germline V gene encodes CDR1 GTSNPN and CDR2 SVGIG (reference sequence). V was shortened by 4 bases and J by 6 bases, with 12 bases between the two germline ends. The CDR3 consists of 12 residues. The full variable domain, completed using reference TRBV30 and TRBJ1-2, is SQTIHQWPATLVQPVGSPLSLECTVEGTSNPNLYWYRQAAGRGLQLLFYSVGIGQISSEVPQNLSASRPQDRQFILSSKKLLLSDSGFYLCAWNTAANGYTFGSGTRLTVV.

The chain uses TRBV7-3 and TRBJ1-1, with D possibly TRBD1 on 6 matching bases. Germline lookup yields CDR1 SGHTA and CDR2 FQGTGA. Trimming cost V 3 bases and J 1 base, with 12 bases left between them. This CDR3 has 15 residues. CDR3 sequence reads: CASSLGVRGNTEAFF. The CDR3 DNA is TGTGCCAGCAGCTTGGGGGTCAGGGGGAACACTGAAGCTTTCTTT.

This chain uses TRBV5-1 with TRBJ1-1, with D maybe TRBD1 (5 bases). This CDR3 region has 14 residues. With 3 bases removed from V and 1 base from J, the gap between germline ends came to 10 bases. CDR1 and CDR2 from the germline V gene are SGHRS and YFSETQ. CDR3 region: CASSSDGQNTEAFF. The CDR3 region has the DNA TGCGCCAGCAGCTCGGACGGACAGAACACTGAAGCTTTCTTT.

This clone appeared once. As DNA, the CDR3 is TGTGCCAGCAGCTCTAGCTCCTACGAGCAGTACTTC. It translates to CASSSSSYEQYF. The chain carries TRBV11-3 and TRBJ2-7; no reliable D call. The CDR3 is made up of 12 amino acids. Germline V lookup: CDR1 SGHNT, CDR2 YENEEA. V lost 4 bases to trimming and J lost 0 bases, with 4 bases between them.

This rearrangement joins TRBV9 to TRBJ2-3; 8 bases align to TRBD2. The CDR3 is 15 amino acids. CDR1 SGDLS and CDR2 YYNGEE come from the germline V gene. V dropped 0 bases and J dropped 10; count of bases not matched to a gene: 10. CDR3 bases: TGTGCCAGCAGCGTAGCAGGAGGAGCGGGGGATTCGCAGTATTTT. Its translation: CASSVAGGAGDSQYF.

The rearrangement joins TRBV19 to TRBJ2-7; D unresolved. The CDR3 sequence is 12 residues long. Per germline, CDR1 LNHDA and CDR2 SQIVND (reference sequence). Trimming took off 4 bases at V and 2 bases at J, with 6 bases between the two ends. CDR3 bases: TGTGCCAGTAGTAGTTCAACCTACGAGCAGTACTTC. Its protein product is CASSSSTYEQYF. The whole variable domain, remainder taken from reference TRBV19 and TRBJ2-7, is DGGITQSPKYLFRKEGQNVTLSCEQNLNHDAMYWYRQDPGQGLRLIYYSQIVNDFQKGDIAEGYSVSREKKESFPLTVTSAQKNPTAFYLCASSSSTYEQYFGPGTRLTVT.

The J gene is TRBJ2-7, the V gene TRBV2; D ambiguous. This CDR3 has 16 amino acids. Germline CDR1 SNHLY, CDR2 FYNNEI. Trimming stripped 3 bases from V and 0 bases from J, with 15 bases between. This CDR3 is CASSDVDRVSSYEQYF. The CDR3 coding sequence is TGTGCCAGCAGTGACGTGGATAGGGTCAGCTCCTACGAGCAGTACTTC.